This entry is about one TCR beta chain. The antigen is unknown. The data derive from a study of T cell repertoires and HLA-DP antigens. The wider study: CD4+ T cells were cocultured with HeLa cells expressing HLA-DP.

This CDR3 region has 13 residues. The germline V gene has CDR1 SNHLY and CDR2 FYNNEI. V was trimmed by 6 bases and J by 6 bases, leaving 14 bases between them. Study-level results: Pre-culture clonality, about 0.042, was far below sorted CD137+ clonality of around 0.39. The CD4+ repertoire was not split into naive and memory.

The protocol was immunoSEQ multiplex PCR, while the TCRdb copy is restricted to in-frame clones and leaves out a portion. The sample lists about 110,000 clones, over 90% occurring once. This clonotype originated in a woman aged 18-29 years in good health and CMV-seronegative. V is TRBV2 and J is TRBJ2-5; possibly TRBD2 for D (5 bases). Material for sequencing was CD4+ T cells from PBMCs. The CDR3 sequence: CASREDTAQTQYF. The CDR3 coding sequence is TGTGCCAGCAGGGAGGATACAGCCCAGACCCAGTACTTC.